This TCR beta chain was documented in a study of blood T cells in healthy people across ages. Study-level results: Naive CD4+ cell counts and diversity both ran higher in long-lived than in aged donors. Possibly confounding the expanded clonotype changes was the fact that donor CMV status was unknown. Unsorted PBMC material precluded a definitive naive versus antigen-experienced comparison.

Next came a second PCR, run for about 7 to 12 cycles, which used a sample-barcoded 5' primer along with a J-beta primer mix. Each CDR3 protein is one row after TCRdb ran MiXCR on the 5' RACE reads. The data hold 950,000 to 1,200,000 distinct CDR3 sequences, with 35% to 40% observed a single time. The amount of total RNA extracted per sample was at least 6 micrograms. About this clonotype: Its specificity is unknown.

Trimming took off 5 bases at V and 4 bases at J, with 6 bases between the two ends. Germline CDR1 reads DFQATT; CDR2 reads SNEGSKA (reference sequence). The CDR3 runs 11 residues. The clonotype originates from a man between 18 and 35 years old in good health. The source material was blood. J is TRBJ2-1 and V is TRBV20-1, with D uncertain. Here the CDR3 reads CSAPPYNEQFF. The CDR3 coding sequence is TGCAGTGCTCCCCCGTACAATGAGCAGTTCTTC.